The rows below give T cell receptor beta chains drawn from one sample of a study of human T cells and chemical hapten exposure. TCRdb called the RACE reads again in MiXCR, with one record for every CDR3 protein. The table has about 95,000 distinct CDR3 sequences, around 10% seen once. Sequences were derived from whole blood, sampled in connection with sensitization to the hapten diphenylcyclopropenone (DPC). The receptor source for this set is a woman aged 40-49 years with alopecia areata. Some clones in this sample may be carry-over from other donors' samples. The CDR3 runs from the conserved cysteine through the conserved F or W. The order of the fields is clone size, J gene, V gene, D gene, CDR3 protein, CDR3 DNA. A D gene is named only where the DNA matches it firmly. Size is omitted from some rows. Given values are once, few, many or a class for expanded clones.

- TRBJ2-1 TRBV4-1 - CASSQVGANEQFF TGCGCCAGCAGCCAGGTAGGGGCCAATGAGCAGTTCTTC
many TRBJ2-1 TRBV20-1 - CSAPQGPEQFF TGCAGTGCTCCCCAGGGTCCAGAGCAGTTCTTC
- TRBJ1-4 TRBV2 - CASLAVKGLANEKLFF TGTGCCAGCCTGGCGGTGAAGGGGCTGGCTAATGAAAAACTGTTTTTT
- TRBJ2-1 TRBV7-6 - CASSSPLGVTYNEQFF TGTGCCAGCAGCTCCCCTCTCGGGGTAACCTACAATGAGCAGTTCTTC
few TRBJ1-4 TRBV5-1 - CASSSSGTPYEEKLFF TGCGCCAGCAGCTCCTCCGGGACACCATATGAGGAAAAACTGTTTTTT
many TRBJ1-2 TRBV20-1 - CSGGSTLGYGYTF TGCAGTGGGGGGAGTACCTTGGGCTATGGCTACACCTTC
many TRBJ2-3 TRBV6-6 - CASSPNGDTQYF TGTGCCAGCAGTCCGAACGGAGATACGCAGTATTTT
many TRBJ2-5 TRBV5-1 TRBD1 CASSRGTGRMQETQYF TGCGCCAGCAGCCGAGGGACAGGGCGAATGCAAGAGACCCAGTACTTC
many TRBJ2-1 TRBV7-3 TRBD1 CASSLNRPGQDNEQFF TGTGCCAGCAGCTTAAATCGACCGGGACAGGACAATGAGCAGTTCTTC
few TRBJ1-5 TRBV7-2 - CASSSRAGTGFNQPQHF TGTGCCAGCAGCTCCCGTGCCGGGACTGGATTCAATCAGCCCCAGCATTTT
many TRBJ2-2 TRBV6-4 - CASSDSVNTGELFF TGTGCCAGCAGTGACTCGGTGAACACCGGGGAGCTGTTTTTT
- TRBJ1-1 TRBV28 TRBD1 CASSRTDRDTEAFF TGTGCCAGCAGTCGAACCGACAGGGACACTGAAGCTTTCTTT
- TRBJ1-1 TRBV28 - CASRPPPQGTEAFF TGTGCCAGCAGACCCCCGCCTCAGGGGACTGAAGCTTTCTTT
many TRBJ2-1 TRBV28 - CASSLITSYNEQFF TGTGCCAGCAGCCTCATAACTTCCTACAATGAGCAGTTCTTC
few TRBJ2-7 TRBV6-2/TRBV6-3 TRBD1 CASSSGDRETYEQYF TGTGCCAGCAGTTCCGGGGACAGGGAGACCTACGAGCAGTACTTC